This T cell receptor (beta chain) was retrieved from a study of cytomegalovirus exposure and HLA in healthy donors. Germline V gives CDR1 SGHVS, CDR2 FNYEAQ. The J segment lost 0 bases and the V segment lost 4 bases, leaving 6 bases of the junction unmatched. This CDR3 has 16 residues. Findings and limits, study-wide: Trimming of TCR beta V- and J-genes showed a link, identified in a later analysis, to a missense DCLRE1C variant.

For this clone: Its target is not known.

Vbeta (60) and Jbeta (13) primers were used in the PCR. Clones were sequenced by immunoSEQ multiplex PCR, and TCRdb holds only the in-frame ones, with some missing. Seen here are about 160,000 clones, 75% to 85% observed once, and the top ten hold 7.4%. The rearrangement joins TRBV7-6 to TRBJ1-3, with TRBD1 matching over 7 bases. This clonotype was obtained from a male donor in good health and CMV-seropositive. The sequenced material came from PBMCs. Here the CDR3 DNA reads TGTGCCAGCAGCTCCCTGACAGGGTTCTCTGGAAACACCATATATTTT. Translating it yields CASSSLTGFSGNTIYF.